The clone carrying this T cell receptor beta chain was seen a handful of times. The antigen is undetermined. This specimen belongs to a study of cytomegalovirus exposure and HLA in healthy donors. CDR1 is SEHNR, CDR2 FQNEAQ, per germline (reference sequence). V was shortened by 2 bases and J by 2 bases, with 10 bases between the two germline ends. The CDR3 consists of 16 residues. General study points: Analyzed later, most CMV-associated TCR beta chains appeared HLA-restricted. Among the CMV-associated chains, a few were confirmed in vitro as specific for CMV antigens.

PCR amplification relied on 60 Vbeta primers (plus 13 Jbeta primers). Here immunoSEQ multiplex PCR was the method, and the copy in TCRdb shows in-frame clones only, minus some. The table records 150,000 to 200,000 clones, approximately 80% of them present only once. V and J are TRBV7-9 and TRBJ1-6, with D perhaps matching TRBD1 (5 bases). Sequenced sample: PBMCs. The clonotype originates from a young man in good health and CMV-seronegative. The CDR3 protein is CASSLRGGAYNSPLHF. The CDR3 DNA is TGTGCCAGCAGCTTACGGGGGGGGGCCTATAATTCACCCCTCCACTTT.